Sequencing of this TCR beta chain was carried out in a study of CD8 T cells in Susac syndrome. RNA amounts of 0.5 to 1 ug underwent reverse transcription with random hexamers. In TCRdb, the immunoSEQ multiplex PCR reads were re-called with MiXCR into one record per CDR3 protein. There are some 400,000 distinct CDR3 sequences in the sample; approximately 85% occur only once, and approximately 0.12% lies in the top ten. CDR3 length: 15 amino acids. Looked up from germline, CDR1 is SGHVS and CDR2 is FNYEAQ. V was cut by 1 base and J by 0 bases, with 7 bases left in between. The source of this sequence is a human donor with multiple sclerosis. Sequencing was done on a sample of CD8+ T cells from PBMCs. This chain joins TRBV7-6 and TRBJ1-5; D gene ambiguous. The CDR3 nucleotides read TGTGCCAGCAGCTTAGGTTGGGATAGCAATCAGCCCCAGCATTTT. Encoded protein: CASSLGWDSNQPQHF.